The T cell receptor beta chain under discussion was sequenced for a study of T cell repertoires in cytomegalovirus infection. At the level of the study: Through public TCR beta signatures, both CMV infection and matching HLA type were indicated. Overall study findings and caveats: There were HLA-C-restricted CMV-specific TCR beta clonotypes dominating the ex vivo response. Cumulative frequency of public TCR beta families picked out carriers of CMV plus the relevant HLA.

Of note for this clonotype: Its antigen is undetermined.

Using its own MiXCR run on the reads, TCRdb lists one record per CDR3 protein. The sample lists roughly 310,000 distinct CDR3 sequences; 25% to 30% were seen once. Trimming removed 4 bases at V and 6 bases at J, with 22 bases between. Germline lookup yields CDR1 LGHDT and CDR2 YNNKEL (reference sequence). CDR3 length equals 17 residues. The chain carries TRBV3-1 and TRBJ2-1; D gene unclear. The sequencing here drew on cultured PBMCs, taken from culture after CMV antigen stimulation. This clonotype was obtained from a human donor in good health (CMV status not recorded). Some clones in this sample may be carry-over from other donors' samples. CDR3 sequence: CASSPPLLGPFSNEQFF. The CDR3 DNA reads as TGTGCCAGCAGCCCCCCACTGTTAGGGCCGTTCAGCAATGAGCAGTTCTTC.